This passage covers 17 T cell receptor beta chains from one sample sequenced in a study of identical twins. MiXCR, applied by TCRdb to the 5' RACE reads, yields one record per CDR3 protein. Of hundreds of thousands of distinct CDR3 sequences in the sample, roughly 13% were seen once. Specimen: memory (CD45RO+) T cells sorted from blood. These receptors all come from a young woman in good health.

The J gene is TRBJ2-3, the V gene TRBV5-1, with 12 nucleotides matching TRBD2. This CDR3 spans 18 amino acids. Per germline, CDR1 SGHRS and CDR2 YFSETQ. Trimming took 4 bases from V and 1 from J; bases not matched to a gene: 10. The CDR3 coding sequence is TGCGCCAGCAGCGATGGACTAGCGGGGTCGGCGGGCACAGATACGCAGTATTTT. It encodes CASSDGLAGSAGTDTQYF.

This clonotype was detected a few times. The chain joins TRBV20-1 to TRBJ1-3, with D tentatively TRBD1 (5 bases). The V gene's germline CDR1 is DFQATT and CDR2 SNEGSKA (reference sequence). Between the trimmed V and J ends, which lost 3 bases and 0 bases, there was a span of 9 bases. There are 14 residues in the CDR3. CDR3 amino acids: CSASSQGSGNTIYF. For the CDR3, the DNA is TGCAGTGCTAGTAGCCAGGGCTCTGGAAACACCATATATTTT.

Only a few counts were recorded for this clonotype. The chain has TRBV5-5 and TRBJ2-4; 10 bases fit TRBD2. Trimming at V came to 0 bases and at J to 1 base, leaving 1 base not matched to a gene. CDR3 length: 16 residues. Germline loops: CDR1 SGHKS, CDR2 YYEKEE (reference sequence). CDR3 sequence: CASSLVLAGAKNIQYF. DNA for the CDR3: TGTGCCAGCAGCTTGGTACTAGCGGGGGCCAAAAACATTCAGTACTTC.

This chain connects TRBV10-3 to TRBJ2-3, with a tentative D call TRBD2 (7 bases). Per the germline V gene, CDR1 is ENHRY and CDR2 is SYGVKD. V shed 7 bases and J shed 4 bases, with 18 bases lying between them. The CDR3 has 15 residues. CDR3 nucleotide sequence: TGTGCCATCACCTCCGGTGGGGGGGCCGCAGATACGCAGTATTTT. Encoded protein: CAITSGGGAADTQYF.

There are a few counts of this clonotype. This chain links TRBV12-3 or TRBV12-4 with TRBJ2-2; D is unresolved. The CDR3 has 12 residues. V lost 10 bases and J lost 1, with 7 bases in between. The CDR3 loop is CATWWNTGELFF. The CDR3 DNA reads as TGTGCCACCTGGTGGAACACCGGGGAGCTGTTTTTT.

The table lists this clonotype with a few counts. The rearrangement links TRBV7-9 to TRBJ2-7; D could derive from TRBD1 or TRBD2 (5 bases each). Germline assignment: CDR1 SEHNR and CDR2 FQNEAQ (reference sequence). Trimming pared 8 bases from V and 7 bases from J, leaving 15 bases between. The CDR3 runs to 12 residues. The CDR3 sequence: CASGGPLREQYF. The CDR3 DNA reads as TGTGCCAGCGGGGGACCCTTGCGAGAGCAGTACTTC.

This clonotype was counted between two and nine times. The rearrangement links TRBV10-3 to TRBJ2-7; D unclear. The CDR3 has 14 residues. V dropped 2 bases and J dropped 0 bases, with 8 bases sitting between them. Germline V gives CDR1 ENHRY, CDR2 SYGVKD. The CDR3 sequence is CAISEGQISYEQYF. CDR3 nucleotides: TGTGCCATCAGTGAGGGCCAGATCTCCTACGAGCAGTACTTC.

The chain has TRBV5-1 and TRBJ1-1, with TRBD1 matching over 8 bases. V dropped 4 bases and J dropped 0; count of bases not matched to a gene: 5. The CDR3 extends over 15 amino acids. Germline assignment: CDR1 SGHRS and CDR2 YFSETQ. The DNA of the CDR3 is TGCGCCAGCAGCCTGGGACAGGTCATGAACACTGAAGCTTTCTTT. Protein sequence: CASSLGQVMNTEAFF.

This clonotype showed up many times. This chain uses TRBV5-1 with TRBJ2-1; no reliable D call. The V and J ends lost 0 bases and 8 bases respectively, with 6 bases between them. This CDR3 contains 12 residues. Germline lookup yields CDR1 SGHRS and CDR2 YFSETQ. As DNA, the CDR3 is TGCGCCAGCAGCTTGGTTTGGTATGAGCAGTTCTTC. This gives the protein CASSLVWYEQFF.

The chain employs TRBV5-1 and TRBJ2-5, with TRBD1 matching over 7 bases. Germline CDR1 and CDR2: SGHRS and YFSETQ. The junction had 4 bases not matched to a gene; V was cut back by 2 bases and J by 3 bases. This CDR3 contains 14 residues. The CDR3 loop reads CASSFYQGEETQYF. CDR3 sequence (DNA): TGCGCCAGCAGCTTCTATCAGGGGGAAGAGACCCAGTACTTC.

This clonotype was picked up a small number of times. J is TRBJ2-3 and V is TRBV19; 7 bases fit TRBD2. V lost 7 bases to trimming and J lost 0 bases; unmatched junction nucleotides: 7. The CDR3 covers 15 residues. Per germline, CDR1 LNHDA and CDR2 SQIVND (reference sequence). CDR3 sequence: CASKAGTTSTDTQYF. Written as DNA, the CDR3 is TGTGCCAGTAAAGCCGGGACTACTAGCACAGATACGCAGTATTTT.

The chain's CDR3 is CASSRGRMNTEAFF. CDR3 bases: TGTGCCAGCAGCCGCGGACGTATGAACACTGAAGCTTTCTTT. The chain is built from TRBV7-9 and TRBJ1-1; no firm D call. CDR1 is SEHNR and CDR2 is FQNEAQ in the germline V gene (reference sequence). This CDR3 is built from 14 residues. V lost 5 bases and J lost 0, with 10 bases in between. Full variable domain (missing parts from reference TRBV7-9 and TRBJ1-1): DTGVSQNPRHKITKRGQNVTFRCDPISEHNRLYWYRQTLGQGPEFLTYFQNEAQLEKSRLLSDRFSAERPKGSFSTLEIQRTEQGDSAMYLCASSRGRMNTEAFFGQGTRLTVV.

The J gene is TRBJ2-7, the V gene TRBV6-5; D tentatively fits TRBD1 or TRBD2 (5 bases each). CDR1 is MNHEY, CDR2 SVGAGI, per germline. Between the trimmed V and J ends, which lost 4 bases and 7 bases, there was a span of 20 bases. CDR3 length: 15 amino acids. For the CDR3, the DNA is TGTGCCAGCAGTTCGTCCTCGGGGCTCACCGGAGAGCAGTACTTC. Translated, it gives CASSSSSGLTGEQYF.

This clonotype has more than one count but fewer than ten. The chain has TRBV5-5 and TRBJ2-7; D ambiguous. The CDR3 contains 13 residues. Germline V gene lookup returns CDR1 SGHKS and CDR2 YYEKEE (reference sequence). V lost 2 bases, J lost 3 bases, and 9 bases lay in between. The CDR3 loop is CASSFDPIYEQYF. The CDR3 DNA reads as TGTGCCAGCAGCTTCGACCCCATCTACGAGCAGTACTTC.

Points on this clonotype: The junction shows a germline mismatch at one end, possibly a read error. The CDR3 sequence: CASSQTRDGMGLRF. Written as DNA, the CDR3 is TGTGCCAGCAGCCAAACACGGGACGGGATGGGCTTGCGCTTC. The rearrangement joins TRBV4-2 to TRBJ1-2; weak D call: TRBD1 (5 bases). The CDR3 is 14 amino acids. Germline CDR1 is LGHNA and CDR2 is YNFKEQ.

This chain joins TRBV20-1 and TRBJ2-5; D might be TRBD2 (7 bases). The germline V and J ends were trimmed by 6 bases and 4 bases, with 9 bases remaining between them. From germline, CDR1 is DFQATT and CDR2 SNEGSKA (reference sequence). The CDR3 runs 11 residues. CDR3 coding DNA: TGCAGTGCGGGGGGGCGAGAGACCCAGTACTTC. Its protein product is CSAGGRETQYF.

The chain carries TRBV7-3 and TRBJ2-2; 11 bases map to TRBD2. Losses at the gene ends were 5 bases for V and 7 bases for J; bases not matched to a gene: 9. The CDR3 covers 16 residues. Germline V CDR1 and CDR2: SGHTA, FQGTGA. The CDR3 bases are TGTGCCAGCAGCCCATTAGCGGGGGGGCCGGTCGGGGAGCTGTTTTTT. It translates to CASSPLAGGPVGELFF.